This T cell receptor (beta chain) came from a study of vaccination and CD4 T cells after COVID-19. Study information: Six male and four female convalescents took part, two of them Hispanic.

With 5 bases clipped from V and 7 bases from J, the junction kept 7 bases outside the gene matches. Germline CDR1 SGHVS, CDR2 FNYEAQ. The CDR3 extends over 13 amino acids. Treatment described: roughly 10-day PBMC culture with coronavirus spike peptide pools or control peptides (ViraFEST assay). Comment on this clonotype: Its antigen is as yet unknown.

Study-wide findings and caveats: With convalescent patients, a median roughly 88% of reactive clones emerged solely after vaccination.

The Oncomine TCR Beta short-read assay was applied to DNA of cultured CD4+ T cells. Once CD4+ T cells had been cultured, genomic DNA was extracted from them. TCRdb reanalysed the PCR reads using MiXCR and keeps one entry per CDR3 protein. The sample carries around 16,000 distinct CDR3 sequences, roughly 74% recorded once. The genes are TRBV7-6 and TRBJ2-7; 8 nucleotides match TRBD1. Sequencing was performed on CD4+ T cells from blood, cultured in vitro. The receptor was derived from a human donor who had recovered from COVID-19. CDR3 sequence (DNA): TGTGCCAGCAGCCGCCAGGGGGCTGGGGAGCAGTACTTC. As protein: CASSRQGAGEQYF.